This entry describes one T cell receptor (beta chain). This clonotype has ten or more counts. Its antigen remains undetermined. An end of the junction differs from the germline gene, which may be a read error. The CDR1 and CDR2 encoded by the germline V gene are SGHTA and FQGNSA. The CDR3 holds 15 amino acids from the cysteine to the phenylalanine. The read is trimmed to its CDR3 DNA, 45 bases read in frame from base 1. This record belongs to a study of identical twins (dated by TCRdb to between 2015 and 2016). As for the study more broadly: To test whether fetal clonotypes persist, this study deep-sequenced TCR alpha and beta repertoires from monozygotic twins, from unrelated adults of various ages, and from cord blood. To rule out contamination, the twin experiments were replicated at different times with different library preparation protocols.

Overall study results and their limits: Out-of-frame TCR alpha sharing in monozygotic twins was systematically underestimated by recombination models, whereas sharing between unrelated individuals was in agreement with the recombination models. Compared with coincidental sharing between unrelated individuals, an excess of low generation-probability sequences was observed among out-of-frame TCR alpha sequences shared between twins. Invariant T cells such as MAIT and iNKT could partly confound zero-insertion analyses, though diverse VJ usage argued against this for most clonotypes. The excess sharing between twins in beta out-of-frame sequences was weaker because fewer shared sequences reduced the signal-to-noise ratio. Abundant cord blood beta clonotypes carried fewer insertions; young adult naive repertoires showed a weaker similar trend, while memory repertoires showed none. Because the same donors could not be followed over many years, the conclusions depended on cross-sectional statistical analysis.

Receptor amplification or capture employed 5' RACE. The sequencer was an Illumina HiSeq 2000. Template switching introduced a universal primer binding site; the final cDNA contained a unique molecular identifier, enabling accurate counting of TCR cDNA molecules. Specific primers in the conserved constant-segment region were used to synthesize first-strand cDNA for TCR alpha and beta chains. Each cDNA library was double barcoded, with a SMART-Mk sample barcode plus Illumina barcodes, to control for contamination. Two successive PCR steps introduced TruSeq adapter sequences along with Illumina sample barcodes. Sequencing of the TCR alpha and beta cDNA libraries was done on the Illumina HiSeq platform using custom primers. Per the source publication's procedure: Raw reads were processed with MiGEC to extract unique molecular identifiers, and MiXCR was used to determine CDR3 positions. Recombination models were inferred per individual with the repgenHMM and IGoR tools using an EM algorithm. Shared clonotypes were analyzed with the tcR package in R, and sharing was normalized by the product of cloneset sizes. To study raw recombination without the effects of thymic and clonal selection, out-of-frame nonproductive sequences were analyzed. The public reads were reanalyzed by TCRdb: fastp trimming at Q25, MiXCR alignment, in-frame beta chains only. Rows matching on CDR3 protein sequence are summarized as one entry with the most common DNA and genes. The V and J calls here are based on TCRdb, not the publication. Recorded for this sample are fewer than 250,000 distinct CDR3 sequences; 7.5% of them occurred a single time. The ten largest clones represent about 1.9% of the sample.

Only healthy Caucasian donors were included. The twin cohort consisted of three pairs of female monozygotic twins, all aged about 18 to 29 years. Using Miltenyi CD45RO+ enrichment and human naive T-cell isolation kits, memory (CD45RO+) and naive T cells were isolated from PBMC. This sample also appeared in a second study, on yellow fever vaccine responses in identical twins. As described in the second report: The T cell response to vaccination in identical twins was reported by the authors to appear partly convergent and partly personalized. In the study, vaccine-responding T cell clones were precisely tracked in identical twins.

This chain is built from TRBV7-2 and TRBJ2-2; 8 junctional bases match TRBD2. The specimen sequenced was memory (CD45RO+) T cells sorted from blood. Read against the paper, the sample's cell subset or site label means: CD45RO+ enriched T cells. The receptor comes from a woman aged 18 to 35 in good health. CDR3 reads: CASSLSGGNTGELFF. Here is the DNA: TGCGCCAGCAGCCTGAGCGGGGGGAACACCGGGGAGCTGTTTTTT.